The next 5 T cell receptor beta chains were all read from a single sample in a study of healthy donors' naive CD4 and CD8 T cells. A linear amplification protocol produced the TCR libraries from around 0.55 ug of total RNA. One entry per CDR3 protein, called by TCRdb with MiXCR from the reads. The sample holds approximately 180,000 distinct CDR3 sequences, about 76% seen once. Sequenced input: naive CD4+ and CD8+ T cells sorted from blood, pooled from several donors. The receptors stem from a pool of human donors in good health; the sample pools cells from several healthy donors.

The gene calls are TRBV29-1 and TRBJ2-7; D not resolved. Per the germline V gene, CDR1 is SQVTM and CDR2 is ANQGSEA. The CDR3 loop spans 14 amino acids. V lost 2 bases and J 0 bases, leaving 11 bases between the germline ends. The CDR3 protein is CSVERQDSSYEQYF. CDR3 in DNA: TGCAGCGTTGAACGGCAGGATAGCTCCTACGAGCAGTACTTC.

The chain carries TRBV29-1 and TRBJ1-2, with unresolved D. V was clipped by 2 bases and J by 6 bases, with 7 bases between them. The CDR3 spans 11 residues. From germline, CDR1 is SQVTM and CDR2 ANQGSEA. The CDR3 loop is CSVELGNGYTF. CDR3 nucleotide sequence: TGCAGCGTTGAATTGGGAAATGGCTACACCTTC.

The CDR3 region has the DNA TGTGCCAGTAGTGTGGCGGGCTCCCAAGAGACCCAGTACTTC. This translates into CASSVAGSQETQYF. This chain joins TRBV19 and TRBJ2-5, with D perhaps matching TRBD2 (5 bases). The CDR3 contains 14 residues. Germline V CDR1 and CDR2: LNHDA, SQIVND (reference sequence). With 5 bases removed from V and 1 base from J, the gap between germline ends came to 11 bases.

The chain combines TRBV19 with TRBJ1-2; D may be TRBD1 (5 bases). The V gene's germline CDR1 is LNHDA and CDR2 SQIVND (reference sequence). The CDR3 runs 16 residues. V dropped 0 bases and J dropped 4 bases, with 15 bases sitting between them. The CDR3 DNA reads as TGTGCCAGTAGTATAGATCATAAGGGGCCCGCCTATGGCTACACCTTC. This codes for CASSIDHKGPAYGYTF.

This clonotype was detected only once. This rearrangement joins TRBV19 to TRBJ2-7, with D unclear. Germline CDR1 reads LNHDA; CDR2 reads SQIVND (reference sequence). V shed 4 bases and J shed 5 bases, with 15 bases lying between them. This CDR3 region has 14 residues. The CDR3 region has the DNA TGTGCCAGTAGTACCGTCATAGGAGTCCACGAGCAGTACTTC. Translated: CASSTVIGVHEQYF.